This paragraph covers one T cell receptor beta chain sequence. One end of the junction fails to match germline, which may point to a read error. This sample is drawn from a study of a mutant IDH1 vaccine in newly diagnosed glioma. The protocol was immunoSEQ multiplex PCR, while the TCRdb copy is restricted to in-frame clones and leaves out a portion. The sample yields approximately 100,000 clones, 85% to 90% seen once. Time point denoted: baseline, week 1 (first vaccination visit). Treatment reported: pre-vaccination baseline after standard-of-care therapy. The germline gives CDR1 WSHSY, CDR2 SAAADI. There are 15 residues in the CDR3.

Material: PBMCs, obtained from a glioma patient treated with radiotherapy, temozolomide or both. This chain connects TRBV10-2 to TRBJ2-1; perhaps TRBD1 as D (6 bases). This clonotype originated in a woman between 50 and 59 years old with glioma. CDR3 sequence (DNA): TGCGCCAGCAGAGGAATAACAGGGTCCTTCAATGAGCAGTTCTTC. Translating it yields CASRGITGSFNEQFF.